This T cell receptor (beta chain) derives from a study of T cell responses to AZD1222 COVID-19 vaccine. Points from the study as a whole: The sample set comprised mostly white British donors with more females, and clonal diversity was possibly underestimated. Every sample of the repertoires postdated the peak T cell response. Close to half of spike-specific TCRs reportedly recognize unmutated variant regions.

As concerns this clone: What it binds is unknown.

This CDR3 is built from 13 residues. The trim removed 5 bases at V and 1 base at J, leaving 1 base unmatched. The germline CDR1 and CDR2 sequences are LGHDT and YNNKEL (reference sequence). The repertoire was sequenced with immunoSEQ multiplex PCR; TCRdb's copy has only in-frame clones and lacks some. The sample contains about 140,000 clones, approximately 89% of which appear only once. This receptor was obtained from an adult who received the AZD1222 COVID-19 vaccine. Sequences were derived from peripheral blood, sampled 28 days after the second AZD1222 dose. The chain links TRBV3-1 (or the pseudogene TRBV3-2) to TRBJ1-1, with 7 bases fitting TRBD1. This chain's CDR3 is CASSGDRNTEAFF. For the CDR3, the DNA is TGTGCCAGCAGCGGGGACAGGAACACTGAAGCTTTCTTT.